This paragraph covers one TCR beta chain sequence. Its antigen remains undetermined. No base quality values were provided; no much bigger clone lies one nucleotide off. This specimen's time point label, per the study, means: about 28 days (+/-7) after the second vaccine dose. Because spike-specific TCR depth and breadth did not differ between the two schedules, AZD1222 recipients who got a second dose at roughly 4 weeks were pooled with those who got a second dose at roughly 12 weeks. Vaccinee samples came from UK trials COV001 and COV002, including a single-blind randomized controlled phase 2/3 trial of AZD1222 (ChAdOx1 nCoV-19) in healthy adults. For TCRbeta chain sequencing, PBMC samples were collected from trial participants at day 0 and at day 28 after the second dose. The sample comes from a study of T cell responses to AZD1222 COVID-19 vaccine (dated by TCRdb to about 2021). Concerning the study at large: A total of 233 trial participants underwent TCR sequencing, of whom about 210 received two doses of AZD1222 and around 25 received two doses of the MenACWY control vaccine. Enrollment into the trials was organized by age into subgroups of 18-55, 56-69 and 70-plus years, and those subgroups contained approximately 150, 30 and 60 TCR-sequenced participants, respectively.

In the germline V gene (reference sequence), CDR1 corresponds to GTSNPN and CDR2 to SVGIG. The CDR3 sequence holds 14 residues, the cysteine and phenylalanine included. Here the CDR3 DNA is all that survives: 42 bases in frame from base 1. Between the V and J ends, shortened by 4 bases and 3 bases respectively, the junction contains 16 bases. What the authors observed across the whole study: Because no day 14 peak-response samples were available, the repertoires could be characterized only after the peak T cell response. The vaccine-associated CD4 TCRs covered the entire spike protein, and the dominant responses fell in regions 160-218 and 743-854. Spike-specific TCR breadth and depth rose significantly after two AZD1222 doses compared with day 0 and with MenACWY recipients. Conclusions about previously exposed vaccinees are limited, since just six AZD1222 recipients were seropositive for SARS-CoV-2 at baseline. In the small 56-69-year group, the increase in depth fell short of significance, most likely because of low power. Participants were mostly white British and included more females than males, and it was suggested by the authors that clonal diversity may have been underestimated. Reportedly, almost half of the unique spike-specific TCRs recognized epitopes lying outside the regions that are mutated in the B.1.351 and B.1.1.7 variants.

The CDR3 regions of human TCRbeta chains were analyzed by immunosequencing. The source study handled its data this way. TCRs in the repertoires were compared against a reference library of SARS-CoV-2-specific TCRs that had been generated with the MIRA antigen-specificity platform. Breadth was defined as the fraction of unique TCRs that were SARS-CoV-2-associated, and depth was defined as the fraction of total T cells that were SARS-CoV-2-associated. Each spike-specific TCR was assigned to its reactive spike region and to a CD4 or CD8 class using the MIRA data. Log10-transformed breadth and depth values were compared by one-way ANOVA with Sidak's multiple comparisons tests. The source is immuneACCESS, and TCRdb retained only in-frame sequences with V and J called. Part of the clones is not carried over; for the studies checked, unresolved V genes explain less than half of this, and the remainder is unexplained. V and J calls and clone size are given by that table; D and trimming were obtained from the DNA. A total of some 180,000 clones appear in this sample, approximately 90% of them only once. The ten largest clones take up around 1% of the sample.

The clonotype comes from an adult who received the AZD1222 COVID-19 vaccine. The V gene is TRBV30 and the J gene is TRBJ2-7; a tentative D match to TRBD1 spans 6 bases. The source material was peripheral blood, sampled 28 days after the second AZD1222 dose. The bases are TGTGCCTGGACCAAAGTCGGGACACTCTACGAGCAGTACTTC. Its coded protein is CAWTKVGTLYEQYF.